The 2 T cell receptor beta chains listed next were all sequenced from one sample in a study of blood T cell repertoires in COVID-19. Clones were read by immunoSEQ multiplex PCR, and TCRdb kept only the in-frame ones, dropping some. The sample records about 120,000 clones, 70% to 90% being singletons. Sequenced sample: peripheral blood. The receptors were gathered from a man aged 35-49 years with acute or convalescent COVID-19.

V gene TRBV11-2 combines with J gene TRBJ2-5; 10 bases align to TRBD2. J gave up 1 base and V 1 base, and 0 bases lay outside the gene matches. The CDR3 runs to 15 residues. Germline lookup yields CDR1 SGHAT and CDR2 FQNNGV. The CDR3 nucleotides are TGTGCCAGCAGCTTAGGACTAGCGGGCCAAGAGACCCAGTACTTC. Translated, it gives CASSLGLAGQETQYF.

The rearrangement links TRBV6-2 or TRBV6-3 to TRBJ1-1; D is perhaps TRBD1 (5 bases). CDR1 is MNHEY, CDR2 SVGEGT, per germline. CDR3 length: 13 residues. The germline V and J ends were trimmed by 5 bases and 5 bases, with 12 bases remaining between them. The CDR3, as DNA: TGTGCCAGCAGTCACGGGGGAATTACTGAAGCTTTCTTT. Its translation is CASSHGGITEAFF.